The text below deals with one T cell receptor beta chain. The antigen remains undetermined. The PCR made use of 60 Vbeta and 13 Jbeta primers. Using immunoSEQ multiplex PCR, the repertoire was profiled, and TCRdb retains in-frame clones only, with some absent. This table holds fewer than 130,000 clones, less than 85% found once. The data were taken from a study of cytomegalovirus exposure and HLA in healthy donors. Looking at the study overall: When 300 to 400 donors were genotyped, roughly 78% of them were found to fall in the Caucasian-associated ancestry cluster. Broader study findings: Confirmation was obtained in vitro that three CMV-associated chains are specific for CMV antigens. Data from an earlier analysis indicated that most TCR beta V segments were productive either about 90% or about 30% of the time.

The CDR3 has 15 residues. With 4 bases removed from V and 1 base from J, the gap between germline ends came to 12 bases. Germline V gene sequence: CDR1 SGDLS, CDR2 YYNGEE. What was sequenced was PBMCs. The receptor's source is a young man in good health and CMV-seropositive. The chain links TRBV9 to TRBJ1-3; D possibly corresponds to TRBD1 (6 bases). The CDR3 here is CASSPMGASGNTIYF. CDR3 coding DNA: TGTGCCAGCAGCCCTATGGGGGCTTCTGGAAACACCATATATTTT. The full variable domain, rest sourced from reference TRBV9 and TRBJ1-3, is DSGVTQTPKHLITATGQRVTLRCSPRSGDLSVYWYQQSLDQGLQFLIQYYNGEERAKGNILERFSAQQFPDLHSELNLSSLELGDSALYFCASSPMGASGNTIYFGEGSWLTVV.